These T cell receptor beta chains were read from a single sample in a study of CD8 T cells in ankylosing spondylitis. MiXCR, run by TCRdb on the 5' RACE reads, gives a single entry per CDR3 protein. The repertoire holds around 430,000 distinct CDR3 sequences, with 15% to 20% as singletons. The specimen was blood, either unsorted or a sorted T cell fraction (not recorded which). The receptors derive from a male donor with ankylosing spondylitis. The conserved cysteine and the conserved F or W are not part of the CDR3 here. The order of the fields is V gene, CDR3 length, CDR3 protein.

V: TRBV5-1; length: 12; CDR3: ASSSTTGGRGYT
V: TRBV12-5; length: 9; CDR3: ASASTGELF
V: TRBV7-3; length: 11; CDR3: ASSLGSGLGQY
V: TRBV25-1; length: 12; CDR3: ASSVPGNQETQY
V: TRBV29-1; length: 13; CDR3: SVQIRQGSGNTIY
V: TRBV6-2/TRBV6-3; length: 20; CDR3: ASIHLISTSGGAKPRYNEQF
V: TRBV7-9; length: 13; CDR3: ASSLAGPTNEKLF
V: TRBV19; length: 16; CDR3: ASSIDQFRTGVNQPQH
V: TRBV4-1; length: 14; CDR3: ASSQRGSSTNTEAF
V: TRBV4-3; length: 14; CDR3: ASSQVWGQGTDTQY
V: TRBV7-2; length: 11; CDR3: ASGRGGSYEQY
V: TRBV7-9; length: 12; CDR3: ASSMGQGSYEQY
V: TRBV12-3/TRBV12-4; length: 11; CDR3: ASTLRWNTEAF
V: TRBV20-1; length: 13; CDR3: SARADRTTNYGYT
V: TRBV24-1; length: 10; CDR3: ATSGVTDTQY
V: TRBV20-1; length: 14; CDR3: SARDPGLASYNEQF
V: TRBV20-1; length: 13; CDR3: SARGRSGGSGELF
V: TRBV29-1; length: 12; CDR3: SAHARTPPVEAF
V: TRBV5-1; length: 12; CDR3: ASSLEVAKNIQY
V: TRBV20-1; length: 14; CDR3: SALDRGWVSNQPQH